The entry that follows covers one TCR beta chain sequence. These data originate in a study of blood T cell repertoires in COVID-19. The method was immunoSEQ multiplex PCR; TCRdb's version includes in-frame clones alone and lacks a portion of them. The data hold 160,000 or so clones, with around 81% observed a single time. The TCR originated in a man aged 60-69 years with active or convalescent COVID-19. The specimen was peripheral blood.

The DNA of the CDR3 is TGTGCCAGCAGCTTACTGGGGGCGGGTAGCAATCAGCCCCAGCATTTT. It is translated as CASSLLGAGSNQPQHF. The genes are TRBV7-9 and TRBJ1-5; maybe TRBD1 (6 bases). CDR3 size: 16 residues. The germline CDR1 and CDR2 sequences are SEHNR and FQNEAQ (reference sequence). With 2 bases removed from V and 0 bases from J, the gap between germline ends came to 11 bases.